Here is one T cell receptor (beta chain) with its context. This clonotype was observed at least ten times. Which antigen it targets is not known. There are no base qualities to consult, and no much larger clone falls within one base. CDR1 and CDR2, looked up from the germline V gene (reference sequence), are DFQATT and SNEGSKA. V is cut by 2 bases and J by 8 bases, and the space between the germline ends is 15 bases. Reading from cysteine to phenylalanine, the CDR3 counts 13 amino acids. The kept DNA is CDR3 alone, 39 bases in frame from the first base. This was a case-control study nested in a cohort of healthcare workers in London, UK, who had nasopharyngeal swab PCR tests and blood samples taken every week. Healthcare workers were enrolled in the week of the UK lockdown, from 23 to 31 March 2020, and were followed every week for up to about 15 weeks. The sample comes from a study of early T cells in non-severe SARS-CoV-2 infection (dated by TCRdb to about 2021). Background for the entire study: Because TCR sequencing was done on bulk RNA from unsorted whole blood, the alpha and beta chains could not be paired.

The library was produced with 5' RACE. The instrument given in TCRdb is NextSeq 500. The TCR library protocol attached unique molecular identifiers to individual cDNA molecules to correct for sequencing error and PCR bias. Both TCR alpha and beta chains were sequenced, and tight co-correlation was observed between alpha and beta sequence abundances in each sample. In the authors' own workflow: Decombinator V4 was used to annotate the V gene, J gene and CDR3 of the TCR sequences. TCRs were defined as expanded if a significant change between any two time points was detected under a Poisson model with p below 0.0001. TCR abundances were normalised to the total number of TCRs sequenced per sample and were expressed as counts per million. TRAV1-2 paired with TRAJ12, TRAJ20 or TRAJ33 defined MAIT TCRs, while TRAV10 paired with TRAJ18 defined iNKT TCRs. VDJdb, accessed on 1 November 2021, was searched for TCRs annotated for CMV, EBV and SARS-CoV-2, and TCRs annotated for more than one antigen were excluded. TCRdb reworked the public reads: Q25 trimming with fastp, MiXCR clone assembly, productive beta chains retained. Rows with one shared CDR3 protein collapse into an entry with the most common genes and DNA. The V and J calls follow TCRdb's processing rather than the paper's. The sample includes 25,000 to 30,000 distinct CDR3 sequences, with roughly 4% observed a single time. The leading ten clones occupy around 4.5% of the sample.

Points the paper makes about the study in general: Matching against VDJdb was skewed toward anti-spike CD8 responses, likely underestimated virus-specific expansions, and missed private and CD4 specificities.

The chain joins TRBV20-1 to TRBJ1-1; the D gene is not confidently resolved. The source is an adult who was a healthcare worker with PCR-confirmed SARS-CoV-2 infection or an uninfected control (not recorded which). The sequenced sample consisted of whole blood. The DNA sequence reads TGCAGTGCTAGACCGGAATCTCGGGTCGAAGCTTTCTTT. This encodes CSARPESRVEAFF.